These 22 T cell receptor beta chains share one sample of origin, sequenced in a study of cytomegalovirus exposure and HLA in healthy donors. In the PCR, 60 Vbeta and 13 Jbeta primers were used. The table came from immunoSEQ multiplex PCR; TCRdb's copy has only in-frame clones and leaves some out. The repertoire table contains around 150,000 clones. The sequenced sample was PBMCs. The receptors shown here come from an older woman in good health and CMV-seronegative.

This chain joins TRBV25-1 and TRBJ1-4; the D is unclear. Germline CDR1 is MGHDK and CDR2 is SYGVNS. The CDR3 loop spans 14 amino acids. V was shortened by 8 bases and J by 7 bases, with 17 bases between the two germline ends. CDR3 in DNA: TGTGCCAGCGGCACCAGAGGTGCAGTTGAAAAACTGTTTTTT. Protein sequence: CASGTRGAVEKLFF.

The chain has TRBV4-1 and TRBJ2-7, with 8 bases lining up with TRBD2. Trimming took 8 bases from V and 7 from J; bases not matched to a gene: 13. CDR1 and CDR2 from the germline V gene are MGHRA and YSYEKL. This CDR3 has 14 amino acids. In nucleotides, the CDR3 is TGCGCCAGCTCCGACCGGGGGGGCTCGGGGGAGCAGTACTTC. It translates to CASSDRGGSGEQYF.

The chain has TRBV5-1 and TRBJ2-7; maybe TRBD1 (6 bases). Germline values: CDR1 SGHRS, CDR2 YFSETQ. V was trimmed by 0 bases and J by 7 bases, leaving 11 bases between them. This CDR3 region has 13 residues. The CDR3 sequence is CASSLARGGEQYF. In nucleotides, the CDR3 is TGCGCCAGCAGCTTGGCCAGGGGCGGGGAGCAGTACTTC.

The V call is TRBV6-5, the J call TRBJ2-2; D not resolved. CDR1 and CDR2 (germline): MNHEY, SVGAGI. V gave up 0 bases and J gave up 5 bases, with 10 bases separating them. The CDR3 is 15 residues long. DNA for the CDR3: TGTGCCAGCAGTTACTCGACCGGGTGGACCGGGGAGCTGTTTTTT. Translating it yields CASSYSTGWTGELFF.

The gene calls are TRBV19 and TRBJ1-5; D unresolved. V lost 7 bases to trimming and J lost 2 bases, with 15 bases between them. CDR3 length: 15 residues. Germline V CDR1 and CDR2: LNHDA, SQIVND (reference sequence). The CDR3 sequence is CASKSTAKGNQPQHF. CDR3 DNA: TGTGCCAGTAAGTCTACAGCTAAAGGCAATCAGCCCCAGCATTTT.

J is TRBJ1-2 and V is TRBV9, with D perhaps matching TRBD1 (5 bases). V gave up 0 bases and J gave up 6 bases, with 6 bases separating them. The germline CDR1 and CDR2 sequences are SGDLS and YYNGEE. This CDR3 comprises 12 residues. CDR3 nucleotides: TGTGCCAGCAGCGTAGGGGGGGATGGCTACACCTTC. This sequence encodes CASSVGGDGYTF.

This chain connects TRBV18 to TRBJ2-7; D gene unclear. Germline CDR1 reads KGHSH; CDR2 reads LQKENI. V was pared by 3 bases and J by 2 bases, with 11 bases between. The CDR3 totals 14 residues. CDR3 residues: CASSPPQETYEQYF. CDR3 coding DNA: TGTGCCAGCTCACCCCCCCAGGAAACCTACGAGCAGTACTTC.

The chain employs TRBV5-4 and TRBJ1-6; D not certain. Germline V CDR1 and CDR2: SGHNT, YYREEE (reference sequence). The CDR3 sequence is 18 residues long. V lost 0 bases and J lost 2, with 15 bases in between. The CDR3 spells CASSLGAQISTYNSPLHF. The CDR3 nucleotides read TGTGCCAGCAGCTTGGGGGCTCAAATATCTACCTATAATTCACCCCTCCACTTT.

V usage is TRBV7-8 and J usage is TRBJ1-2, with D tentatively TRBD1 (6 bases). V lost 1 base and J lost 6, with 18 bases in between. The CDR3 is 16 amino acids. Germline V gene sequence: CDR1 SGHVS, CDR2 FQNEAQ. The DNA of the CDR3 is TGTGCCAGCAGCTTAGGAGGTGGCGAGGGGGAAGATGGCTACACCTTC. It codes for CASSLGGGEGEDGYTF.

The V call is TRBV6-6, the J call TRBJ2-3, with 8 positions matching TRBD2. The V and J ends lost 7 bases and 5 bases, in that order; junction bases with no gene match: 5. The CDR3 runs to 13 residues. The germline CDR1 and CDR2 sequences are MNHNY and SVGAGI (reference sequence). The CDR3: CASTREGRDTQYF. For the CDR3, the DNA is TGTGCCAGCACCCGGGAGGGGAGAGATACGCAGTATTTT.

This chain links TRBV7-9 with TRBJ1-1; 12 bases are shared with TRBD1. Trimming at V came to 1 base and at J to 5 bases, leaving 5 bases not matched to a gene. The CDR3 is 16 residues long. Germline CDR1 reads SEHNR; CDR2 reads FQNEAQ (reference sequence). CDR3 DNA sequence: TGTGCCAGCAGCTTAGATTCGGGACAGGGGGCTACTGAAGCTTTCTTT. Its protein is CASSLDSGQGATEAFF.

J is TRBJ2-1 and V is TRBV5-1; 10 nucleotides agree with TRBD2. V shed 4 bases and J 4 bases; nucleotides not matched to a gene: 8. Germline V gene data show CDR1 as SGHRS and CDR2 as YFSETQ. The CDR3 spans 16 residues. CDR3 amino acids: CASSPRSGREYNEQFF. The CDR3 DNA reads TGCGCCAGCAGCCCGAGGAGCGGGAGGGAATACAATGAGCAGTTCTTC.

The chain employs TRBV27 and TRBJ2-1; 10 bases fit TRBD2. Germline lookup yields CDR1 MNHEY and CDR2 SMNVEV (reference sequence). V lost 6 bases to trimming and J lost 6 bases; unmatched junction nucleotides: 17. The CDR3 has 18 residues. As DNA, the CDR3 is TGTGCCAGCAGGTCCCCCCATACGGTAGCGGGAGGCAGCAATGAGCAGTTCTTC. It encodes CASRSPHTVAGGSNEQFF.

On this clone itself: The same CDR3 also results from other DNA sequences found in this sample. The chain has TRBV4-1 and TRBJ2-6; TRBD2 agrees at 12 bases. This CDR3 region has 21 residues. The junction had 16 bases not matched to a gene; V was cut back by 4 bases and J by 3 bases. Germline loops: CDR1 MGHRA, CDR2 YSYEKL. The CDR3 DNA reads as TGCGCCAGCAGCCCTTTTCGTGGAGCTAGCGGGGGGGCCAGTGGGGCCAACGTCCTGACTTTC. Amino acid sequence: CASSPFRGASGGASGANVLTF.

Written as DNA, the CDR3 is TGCGCCAGCAGCCTGAGTCGAGCCCATGAAAAACTGTTTTTT. It yields the protein CASSLSRAHEKLFF. The chain uses TRBV10-1 and TRBJ1-4; D is unresolved. The CDR3 extends over 14 amino acids. V was trimmed by 6 bases and J by 6 bases, leaving 14 bases between them. Germline V CDR1 and CDR2: WNHNN, SYGVQD (reference sequence).

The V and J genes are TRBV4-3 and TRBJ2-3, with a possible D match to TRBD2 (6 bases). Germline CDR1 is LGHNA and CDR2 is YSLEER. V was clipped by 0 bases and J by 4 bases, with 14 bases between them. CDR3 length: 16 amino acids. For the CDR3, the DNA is TGCGCCAGCAGCCAAGATGACGATTCGGGGGCAGATACGCAGTATTTT. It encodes CASSQDDDSGADTQYF.

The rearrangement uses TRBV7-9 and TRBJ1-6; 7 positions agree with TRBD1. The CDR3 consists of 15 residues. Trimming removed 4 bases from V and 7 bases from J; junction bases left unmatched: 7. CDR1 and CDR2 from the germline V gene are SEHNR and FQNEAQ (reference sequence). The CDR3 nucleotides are TGTGCCAGCAGCTCCCGACAGGGCATAAATTCACCCCTCCACTTT. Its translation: CASSSRQGINSPLHF.

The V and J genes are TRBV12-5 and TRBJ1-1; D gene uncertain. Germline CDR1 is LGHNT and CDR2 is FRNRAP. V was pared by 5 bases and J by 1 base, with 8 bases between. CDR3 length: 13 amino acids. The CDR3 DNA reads TGTGCTAGTGGTCTCCTCAGGAACACTGAAGCTTTCTTT. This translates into CASGLLRNTEAFF.

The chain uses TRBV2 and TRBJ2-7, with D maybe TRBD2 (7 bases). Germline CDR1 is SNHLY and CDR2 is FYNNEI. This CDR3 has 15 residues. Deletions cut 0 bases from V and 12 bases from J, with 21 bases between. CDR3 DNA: TGTGCCAGCAGTGAAGCGCTCCAGGGGAGGGCCCCGTTGTACTTC. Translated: CASSEALQGRAPLYF.

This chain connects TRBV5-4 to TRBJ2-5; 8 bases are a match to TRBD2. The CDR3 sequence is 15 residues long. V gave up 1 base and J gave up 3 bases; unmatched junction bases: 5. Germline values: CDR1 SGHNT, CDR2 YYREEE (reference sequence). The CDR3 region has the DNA TGTGCCAGCAGCTTGCCCAGCGGGGGCAAAGAGACCCAGTACTTC. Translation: CASSLPSGGKETQYF.

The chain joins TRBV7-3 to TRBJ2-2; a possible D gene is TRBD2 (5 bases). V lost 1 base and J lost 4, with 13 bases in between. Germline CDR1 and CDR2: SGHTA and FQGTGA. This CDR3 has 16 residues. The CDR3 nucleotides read TGTGCCAGCAGCTTAATTGCGGGTCTTTCCACCGGGGAGCTGTTTTTT. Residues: CASSLIAGLSTGELFF.

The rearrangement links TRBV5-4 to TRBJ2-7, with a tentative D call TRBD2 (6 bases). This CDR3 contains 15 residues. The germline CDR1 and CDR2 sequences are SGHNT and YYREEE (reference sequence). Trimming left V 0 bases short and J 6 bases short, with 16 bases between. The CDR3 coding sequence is TGTGCCAGCAGCTTGGGACCCGGAGGGAAGAGCGAGCAGTACTTC. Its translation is CASSLGPGGKSEQYF.